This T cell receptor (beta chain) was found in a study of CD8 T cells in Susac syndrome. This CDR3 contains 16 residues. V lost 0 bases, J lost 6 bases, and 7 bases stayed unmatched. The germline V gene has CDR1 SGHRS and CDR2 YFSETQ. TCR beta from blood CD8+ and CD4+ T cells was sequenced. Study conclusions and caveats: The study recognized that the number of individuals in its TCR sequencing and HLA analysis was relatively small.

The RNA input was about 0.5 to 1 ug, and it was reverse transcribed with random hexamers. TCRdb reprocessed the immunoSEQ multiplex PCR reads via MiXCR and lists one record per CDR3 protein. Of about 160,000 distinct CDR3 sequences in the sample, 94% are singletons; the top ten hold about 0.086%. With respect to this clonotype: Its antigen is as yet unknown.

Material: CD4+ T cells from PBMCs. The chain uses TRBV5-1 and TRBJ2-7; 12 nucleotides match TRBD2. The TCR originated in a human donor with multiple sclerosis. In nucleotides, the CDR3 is TGCGCCAGCAGCTTGGGACTAGCGGGAGACAAGGGCGAGCAGTACTTC. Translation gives CASSLGLAGDKGEQYF.